This T cell receptor beta chain was identified during a study of shared clonotypes between healthy human individuals. Notes on the study in general: In a handful of donors, around 5% of naive CD4 clonotypes appeared in common. Rarefaction analysis demonstrated incomplete sorted-subset sequencing notwithstanding large depth.

Germline CDR1 is SGHRS and CDR2 is YFSETQ. The J segment lost 7 bases and the V segment lost 3 bases, leaving 7 bases of the junction unmatched. The CDR3 runs 14 residues. Clones were sequenced by immunoSEQ multiplex PCR, and TCRdb holds only the in-frame ones, with some missing. The sample records hundreds of thousands of clones, 95% to 97% being singletons. Of note for this clone: Antigen specificity is unknown.

The naive CD8 population came from CD45RO-negative cells selected for CCR7, without terminally differentiated effector memory CD45RA+ cells. Sequenced sample: naive CD8+ T cells sorted from blood. The chain has TRBV5-1 and TRBJ2-7, with TRBD1 identical over 10 bases. This receptor was identified in a woman aged 25 to 45 in good health. CDR3 nucleotide sequence: TGCGCCAGCAGCTCCGGGACAGGGGTGCAGGAGCAGTACTTC. Translated: CASSSGTGVQEQYF. The entire variable domain, with the rest obtained from reference TRBV5-1 and TRBJ2-7, is as follows: KAGVTQTPRYLIKTRGQQVTLSCSPISGHRSVSWYQQTPGQGLQFLFEYFSETQRNKGNFPGRFSGRQFSNSRSEMNVSTLELGDSALYLCASSSGTGVQEQYFGPGTRLTVT.